Presented here are 23 T cell receptor beta chains from one specimen sequenced in a study of cytomegalovirus exposure and HLA in healthy donors. The PCR employed 60 Vbeta primers together with 13 Jbeta primers. The protocol was immunoSEQ multiplex PCR, while the TCRdb copy is restricted to in-frame clones and leaves out a portion. Of around 100,000 clones listed, 67% are singletons. The sequencing input was PBMCs. These TCRs come from a man between 18 and 29 years old in good health and CMV-seropositive.

The rearrangement joins TRBV6-5 to TRBJ1-6; 8 nucleotides match TRBD1. This CDR3 has 13 residues. The V and J ends lost 6 bases and 7 bases, in that order; junction bases with no gene match: 2. CDR1 and CDR2 from the germline V gene are MNHEY and SVGAGI. The CDR3 region is CASRYRGNSPLHF. The DNA of the CDR3 is TGTGCCAGCAGATACAGGGGGAATTCACCCCTCCACTTT.

This clone was counted many times. V is TRBV6-4 and J is TRBJ2-1; a possible D gene is TRBD2 (6 bases). This CDR3 has 14 amino acids. Trimming shortened V by 3 bases and J by 5 bases, and 11 bases separated the two germline ends. Germline V gene data show CDR1 as MRHNA and CDR2 as SNTAGT. The CDR3 protein is CASSEGTEDNEQFF. In nucleotides, the CDR3 is TGTGCCAGCAGTGAAGGGACTGAAGACAATGAGCAGTTCTTC.

This rearrangement joins TRBV18 to TRBJ1-2; maybe TRBD1 (6 bases). Trimming left V 4 bases short and J 8 bases short, with 17 bases between. CDR1 and CDR2 from the germline V gene are KGHSH and LQKENI. This CDR3 is built from 14 residues. CDR3 coding DNA: TGTGCCAGCTCACAGAACAGGGATTTTTGGGGCTACACCTTC. Translation: CASSQNRDFWGYTF.

The sample holds a few counts of this clone. The J gene is TRBJ2-5, the V gene TRBV5-1, with unresolved D. V was cut by 0 bases and J by 5 bases, with 5 bases left in between. This CDR3 is 12 amino acids long. Germline values: CDR1 SGHRS, CDR2 YFSETQ. The CDR3 protein is CASSLGMETQYF. CDR3 in DNA: TGCGCCAGCAGCTTGGGTATGGAGACCCAGTACTTC.

The chain joins TRBV6-5 to TRBJ2-5; 8 positions agree with TRBD1. The V gene's germline CDR1 is MNHEY and CDR2 SVGAGI. There are 13 residues in the CDR3. The J segment lost 4 bases and the V segment lost 5 bases, leaving 3 bases of the junction unmatched. As DNA, the CDR3 is TGTGCCAGCAGTGGGGGGACAGGAGAGACCCAGTACTTC. Protein sequence: CASSGGTGETQYF.

V usage is TRBV5-1 and J usage is TRBJ1-1, with 7 positions matching TRBD1. Germline values: CDR1 SGHRS, CDR2 YFSETQ. The CDR3 is 13 amino acids. With V trimmed by 0 bases and J by 10 bases, 6 bases remained unmatched. The CDR3 DNA is TGCGCCAGCAGCTTGGGACAGGGTAGGGGAGCTTTCTTT. This sequence encodes CASSLGQGRGAFF.

The chain recombines TRBV28 with TRBJ2-5, with D possibly TRBD2 on 7 matching bases. V dropped 5 bases and J dropped 4 bases, with 14 bases sitting between them. CDR1 MDHEN and CDR2 SYDVKM come from the germline V gene. CDR3 length equals 14 residues. Here the CDR3 reads CASSGGGLGETQYF. Written as DNA, the CDR3 is TGTGCCAGCAGTGGGGGGGGGCTAGGAGAGACCCAGTACTTC.

This sequence joins TRBV5-6 and TRBJ2-7; D uncertain. Per the germline V gene, CDR1 is SGHDT and CDR2 is YYEEEE. The CDR3 has 12 residues. The V and J ends lost 0 bases and 2 bases respectively, with 3 bases between them. CDR3 region: CASSLDTYEQYF. The CDR3 DNA sequence: TGTGCCAGCAGCTTGGACACCTACGAGCAGTACTTC.

This clone was seen only a few times. The chain couples TRBV2 to TRBJ2-7, with 7 bases fitting TRBD2. The ends lost 4 bases at V and 0 bases at J; junction bases unmatched: 0. The CDR3 length is 13 residues. Germline V gene lookup returns CDR1 SNHLY and CDR2 FYNNEI. The CDR3 DNA follows: TGTGCCAGCAGTGGGGACTACTCCTACGAGCAGTACTTC. Its translation: CASSGDYSYEQYF.

The chain carries TRBV9 and TRBJ2-2; 8 bases map to TRBD2. CDR3 size: 14 residues. V lost 2 bases, J lost 7 bases, and 4 bases stayed unmatched. Germline V gene sequence: CDR1 SGDLS, CDR2 YYNGEE. CDR3 bases: TGTGCCAGCAGCGTGTTTCTAGCGGGCGGGGAGCTGTTTTTT. It translates to CASSVFLAGGELFF.

The gene calls are TRBV19 and TRBJ2-1; the match to TRBD1 covers 8 bases. This CDR3 spans 15 amino acids. V lost 6 bases to trimming and J lost 7 bases; unmatched junction nucleotides: 11. Germline CDR1 LNHDA, CDR2 SQIVND (reference sequence). The CDR3 here is CASRPGQVGLNEQFF. The CDR3 DNA reads TGTGCCAGTAGACCGGGACAGGTGGGATTGAATGAGCAGTTCTTC.

The DNA for the CDR3 is TGTGCCAGCAGTTTGGACGATAGCGGGATGGAGACCCAGTACTTC. It specifies CASSLDDSGMETQYF. The chain employs TRBV28 and TRBJ2-5; 8 bases map to TRBD2. Germline V gene sequence: CDR1 MDHEN, CDR2 SYDVKM. The CDR3 sequence is 15 residues long. Losses at the gene ends were 3 bases for V and 5 bases for J; bases not matched to a gene: 8.

The chain has TRBV28 and TRBJ2-7, with 10 bases fitting TRBD1. The V gene end was trimmed by 6 bases and the J gene end by 3 bases; junction bases not matched to a gene: 8. This CDR3 is built from 15 residues. Germline V CDR1 and CDR2: MDHEN, SYDVKM. The CDR3 DNA sequence: TGTGCCAGCAGAGATGGGACAGGGGCCCGCTACGAGCAGTACTTC. It codes for CASRDGTGARYEQYF.

V and J are TRBV5-4 and TRBJ2-2, with D perhaps matching TRBD2 (5 bases). Germline V CDR1 and CDR2: SGHNT, YYREEE (reference sequence). Trimming shortened V by 0 bases and J by 1 base, and 10 bases separated the two germline ends. The CDR3 contains 16 residues. The CDR3 loop is CASSLDGVLNTGELFF. CDR3 bases: TGTGCCAGCAGCTTGGACGGGGTACTGAACACCGGGGAGCTGTTTTTT.

The CDR3 nucleotides read TGTGCCAGCAGCCTTTGGGGGGGAGGGGAGACCCAGTACTTC. Residues: CASSLWGGGETQYF. This chain links TRBV2 with TRBJ2-5, with 7 bases that match TRBD2. The germline CDR1 and CDR2 sequences are SNHLY and FYNNEI. The ends lost 6 bases at V and 5 bases at J; junction bases unmatched: 9. This CDR3 contains 14 residues.

This chain connects TRBV29-1 to TRBJ2-1, with a weak D call TRBD1 (6 bases). V shed 7 bases and J shed 7 bases, with 11 bases lying between them. Germline V gene lookup returns CDR1 SQVTM and CDR2 ANQGSEA. CDR3 length equals 11 residues. The CDR3 spells CSGYRANEQFF. CDR3 nucleotides: TGCAGCGGATACAGGGCGAATGAGCAGTTCTTC.

DNA for the CDR3: TGTGCCAGCAGCCGTACCCGTGGGAGGGGGTTCACAGATACGCAGTATTTT. This gives the protein CASSRTRGRGFTDTQYF. The chain couples TRBV7-9 to TRBJ2-3; maybe TRBD2 (7 bases). The germline V gene has CDR1 SEHNR and CDR2 FQNEAQ (reference sequence). The CDR3 has 17 residues. With 5 bases removed from V and 2 bases from J, the gap between germline ends came to 20 bases.

The table lists this clone with a few counts. The V gene is TRBV28, the J gene TRBJ2-3, with 8 bases matching TRBD1. Germline assignment: CDR1 MDHEN and CDR2 SYDVKM. J lost 1 base, V lost 5 bases, and 5 bases had no gene match. The CDR3 covers 15 residues. CDR3 sequence: CASSPQGAGTDTQYF. The CDR3 DNA is TGTGCCAGCAGTCCCCAGGGGGCTGGCACAGATACGCAGTATTTT. The entire variable domain, with the rest obtained from reference TRBV28 and TRBJ2-3, is as follows: DVKVTQSSRYLVKRTGEKVFLECVQDMDHENMFWYRQDPGLGLRLIYFSYDVKMKEKGDIPEGYSVSREKKERFSLILESASTNQTSMYLCASSPQGAGTDTQYFGPGTRLTVL.

The gene calls are TRBV29-1 and TRBJ2-5; 7 bases fit TRBD1. Germline V CDR1 and CDR2: SQVTM, ANQGSEA. The CDR3 totals 13 residues. Trimming cost V 6 bases and J 5 bases; bases outside gene matches: 9. Here the CDR3 reads CSVDDRDRETQYF. In nucleotides, the CDR3 is TGCAGCGTGGATGACAGGGATAGGGAGACCCAGTACTTC.

The chain links TRBV7-2 to TRBJ1-1; weak D call: TRBD1 (6 bases). The germline V gene has CDR1 SGHTA and CDR2 FQGNSA. Trimming removed 5 bases from V and 0 bases from J, with 10 bases in between. This CDR3 is built from 14 residues. The CDR3 DNA follows: TGTGCCAGCAGCCGCGGACAGATGAACACTGAAGCTTTCTTT. The encoded protein is CASSRGQMNTEAFF.

The chain carries TRBV6-5 and TRBJ1-2; 7 bases are a match to TRBD1. Germline CDR1 reads MNHEY; CDR2 reads SVGAGI. The trim removed 6 bases at V and 0 bases at J, leaving 4 bases unmatched. This CDR3 is 14 amino acids long. The CDR3 reads CASRRDRANYGYTF. DNA for the CDR3: TGTGCCAGCAGGAGGGACAGAGCTAACTATGGCTACACCTTC.

This clone was seen once. The chain carries TRBV5-1 and TRBJ1-2; 9 nucleotides align to TRBD1. The J segment lost 6 bases and the V segment lost 4 bases, leaving 4 bases of the junction unmatched. Germline CDR1 reads SGHRS; CDR2 reads YFSETQ. The CDR3 is 13 residues long. The CDR3 coding sequence is TGCGCCAGCAGCCAAGGGACAGGGAATGGCTACACCTTC. Translation: CASSQGTGNGYTF.

V is TRBV7-3 and J is TRBJ2-3, with D perhaps TRBD2 (5 bases). The CDR3 has 14 amino acids. Trimming cost V 3 bases and J 2 bases, with 9 bases left between them. The V gene's germline CDR1 is SGHTA and CDR2 FQGTGA. CDR3 nucleotides: TGTGCCAGCAGCTTCGGAGGCCCCACAGATACGCAGTATTTT. It is translated as CASSFGGPTDTQYF.